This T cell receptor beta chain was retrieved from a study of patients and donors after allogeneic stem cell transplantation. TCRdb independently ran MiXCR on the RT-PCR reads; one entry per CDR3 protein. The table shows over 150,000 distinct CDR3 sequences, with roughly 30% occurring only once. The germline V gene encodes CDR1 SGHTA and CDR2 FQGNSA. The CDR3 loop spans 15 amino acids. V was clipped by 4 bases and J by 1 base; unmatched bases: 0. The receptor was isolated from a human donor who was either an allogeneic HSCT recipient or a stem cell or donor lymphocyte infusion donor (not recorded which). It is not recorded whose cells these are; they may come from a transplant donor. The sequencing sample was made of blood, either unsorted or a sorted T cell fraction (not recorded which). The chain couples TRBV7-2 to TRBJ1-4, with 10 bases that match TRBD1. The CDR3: CASSWTGGTNEKLFF. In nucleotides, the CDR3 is TGTGCCAGCAGCTGGACAGGGGGAACTAATGAAAAACTGTTTTTT.